This T cell receptor (beta chain) stems from a study of blood T cell repertoires in COVID-19. This clone was seen a handful of times. Profiled with immunoSEQ multiplex PCR; TCRdb holds only in-frame clones, not every one. The repertoire holds roughly 100,000 clones, with 81% as singletons. The clonotype was recovered from a woman in her 70s with acute or convalescent COVID-19. The sequenced sample consisted of peripheral blood.

CDR3 DNA: TGTGCCAGCAGCTTAGATCTCCGAGCTGGAAACACCATATATTTT. Translating gives CASSLDLRAGNTIYF. This chain links TRBV11-2 with TRBJ1-3; D not resolved. From germline, CDR1 is SGHAT and CDR2 FQNNGV. The CDR3 sequence is 15 residues long. Trimming cost V 0 bases and J 2 bases, with 8 bases left between them.